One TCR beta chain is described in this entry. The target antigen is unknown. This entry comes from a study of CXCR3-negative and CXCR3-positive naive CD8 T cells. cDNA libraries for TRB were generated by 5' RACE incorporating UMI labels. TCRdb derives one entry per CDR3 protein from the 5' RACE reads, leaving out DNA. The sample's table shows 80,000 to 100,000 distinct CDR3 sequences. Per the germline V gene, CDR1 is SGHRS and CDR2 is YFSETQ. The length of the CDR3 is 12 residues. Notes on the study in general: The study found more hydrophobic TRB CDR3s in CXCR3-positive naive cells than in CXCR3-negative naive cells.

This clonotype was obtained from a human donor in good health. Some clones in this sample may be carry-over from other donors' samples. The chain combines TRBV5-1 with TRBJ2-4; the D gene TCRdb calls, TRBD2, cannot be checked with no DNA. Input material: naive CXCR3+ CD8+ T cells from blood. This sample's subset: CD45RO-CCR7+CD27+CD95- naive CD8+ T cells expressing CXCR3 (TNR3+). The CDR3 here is CASSGTSTIQYF.